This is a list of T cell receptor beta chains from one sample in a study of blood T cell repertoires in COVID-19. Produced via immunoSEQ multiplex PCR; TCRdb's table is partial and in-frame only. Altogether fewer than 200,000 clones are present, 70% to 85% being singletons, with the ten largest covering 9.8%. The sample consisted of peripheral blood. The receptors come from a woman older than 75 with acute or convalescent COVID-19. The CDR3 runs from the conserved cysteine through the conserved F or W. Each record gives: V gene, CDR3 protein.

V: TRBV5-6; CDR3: CASSPTSGGRNEQFF
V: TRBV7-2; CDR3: CASSPPGYEQYF
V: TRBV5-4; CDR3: CASSSGTGWGNEQFF
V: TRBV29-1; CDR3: CSDLKNNRGFNSPLHF
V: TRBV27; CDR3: CASRQGSTDTQYF
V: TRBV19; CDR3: CASSRTGTDTQYF
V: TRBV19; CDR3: CASRLAGADTQYF
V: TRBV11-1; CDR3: CASGPRQGAFGGEQYF
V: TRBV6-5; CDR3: CASRVWTANTGELFF
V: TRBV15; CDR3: CATSSRQMNTEAFF
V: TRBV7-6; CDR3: CASSLRAGRFSYEQYF
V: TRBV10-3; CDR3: CAISEPGAIYEQYF
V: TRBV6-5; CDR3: CASRGQGSSPLHF
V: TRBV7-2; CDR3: CASSEGVGVNQPQHF
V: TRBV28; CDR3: CASSLNRVGQPQHF
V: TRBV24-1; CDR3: CATSDPGTGKETQYF
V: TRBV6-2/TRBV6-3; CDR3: CASTPWRGGAAYEQYF
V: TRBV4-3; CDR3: CASSQDGTSLINEQFF
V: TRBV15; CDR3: CATRWDRDQPQHF
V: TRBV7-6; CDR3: CASSQSAQLNTGELFF
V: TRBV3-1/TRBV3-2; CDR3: CASSSRSGGPRETQYF
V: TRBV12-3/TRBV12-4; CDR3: CASSFSSLYGYTF
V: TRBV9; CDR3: CASSVEGSHRGQPQHF
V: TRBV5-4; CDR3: CASSAGLDTSVEQFF
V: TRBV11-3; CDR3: CAVEIRGTTEAFF
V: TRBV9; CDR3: CASSGAGGAPSTDTQYF
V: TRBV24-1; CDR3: CATGERGANVLTF
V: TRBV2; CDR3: CASSEEPLAGLGTGELFF
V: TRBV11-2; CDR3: CASRGLAGGRRFF
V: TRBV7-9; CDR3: CASSLATENTEAFF
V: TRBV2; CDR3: CASSRQRETLHF
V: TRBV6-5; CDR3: CASRVGGVASPLHF
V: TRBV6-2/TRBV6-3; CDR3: CASSYDGVGQPQHF
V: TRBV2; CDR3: CASSATDRGIPEAFF
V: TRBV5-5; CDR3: CASSSYSGTAYEQYF
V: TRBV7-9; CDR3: CASSLAYSSNQPQHF
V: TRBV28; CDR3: CASQGLAGGPHNEQFF
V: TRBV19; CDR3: CASSPSGTGGDQPQHF
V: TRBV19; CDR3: CASRTSGDYNEQFF